This TCR beta chain was observed in a study of shared clonotypes between healthy human individuals. The wider study: The cohort had a couple of women and a few men, ages 18 to 49. Three plates were used per donor for CD4 naive, three for CD4 memory, two for CD8 naive and one for CD8 memory.

About this clone: What it recognizes is unknown.

Running of the assay took place at deep level. Clones were sequenced by immunoSEQ multiplex PCR, and TCRdb holds only the in-frame ones, with some missing. This sample has under 850,000 clones, with approximately 92% found just once. Naive CD8 cells lacked CD45RO, underwent positive selection for CCR7 and left out terminally differentiated effector memory CD45RA+ cells. Overall study findings and caveats: Represented diversity, genetic and exposure-history alike, was limited by few donors.

V lost 7 bases, J lost 5 bases, and 26 bases lay in between. The CDR3 has 17 amino acids. Germline CDR1 is MNHEY and CDR2 is SMNVEV (reference sequence). The receptor was isolated from a young man in good health. J is TRBJ1-2 and V is TRBV27; D might be TRBD1 (5 bases). The sequencing sample was made of naive CD8+ T cells sorted from blood. CDR3 loop: CASIGRTGPQGIYGYTF. CDR3 bases: TGTGCCAGCATAGGCAGGACGGGGCCGCAAGGAATATATGGCTACACCTTC.